Following are 23 T cell receptor beta chains from one sample sequenced in a study of monozygotic twins with inflammatory bowel disease. TCRdb re-analyzed the 5' RACE reads; it lists each CDR3 protein once, without DNA. The sample totals roughly 100,000 distinct CDR3 sequences. The sample taken for sequencing was blood. These receptors originate from a human donor with ulcerative colitis or Crohn's disease, or a healthy co-twin of an affected twin (not recorded which).

CDR3 amino acids: CASSLRVSNQPQHF. The rearrangement joins TRBV5-6 to TRBJ1-5. CDR1 SGHDT and CDR2 YYEEEE come from the germline V gene. The CDR3 is made up of 14 amino acids.

The chain has TRBV5-1 and TRBJ2-3; the D call of TRBD2 rests on TCRdb alone, since no DNA is present to check it. Germline assignment: CDR1 SGHRS and CDR2 YFSETQ. This CDR3 contains 16 residues. This CDR3 reads CASSHKLAVLTDTQYF.

The V and J genes are TRBV20-1 and TRBJ2-3; the TRBD1 assignment by TCRdb is unverifiable without DNA. The V gene's germline CDR1 is DFQATT and CDR2 SNEGSKA (reference sequence). The CDR3 has 14 amino acids. The CDR3 spells CSASYRGDHDTQYF.

V is TRBV20-1 and J is TRBJ2-2; TCRdb lists TRBD1, though no DNA is available to test this call. This CDR3 is 15 amino acids long. Germline V gene lookup returns CDR1 DFQATT and CDR2 SNEGSKA (reference sequence). CDR3 sequence reads: CSAKQGSGNTGELFF.

This chain links TRBV20-1 with TRBJ2-7; TCRdb's D call, TRBD2, is unchecked because there is no DNA. The CDR3 covers 20 residues. Germline V gene lookup returns CDR1 DFQATT and CDR2 SNEGSKA (reference sequence). CDR3 loop: CSARGFPGRLAGVSGNEQYF.

The V call is TRBV20-1, the J call TRBJ2-1; TCRdb picks TRBD1, but there is no DNA to check that call. The CDR3 is 15 amino acids. The germline CDR1 and CDR2 sequences are DFQATT and SNEGSKA (reference sequence). CDR3 sequence: CSARDLSLWDNEQFF.

The rearrangement links TRBV10-2 to TRBJ2-7; TCRdb indicates TRBD1, and absent DNA this call remains unverified. In germline, CDR1 is WSHSY, CDR2 SAAADI. The CDR3 is 15 amino acids. CDR3 amino acids: CASSESNRGIYEQYF.

This rearrangement joins TRBV20-1 to TRBJ2-5; TCRdb reports TRBD1, a call that lacks DNA to check it against. From germline, CDR1 is DFQATT and CDR2 SNEGSKA (reference sequence). The CDR3 has 16 residues. This CDR3 reads CSATGLRVSKKETQYF.

The chain couples TRBV19 to TRBJ2-4; the TRBD1 assignment by TCRdb is unverifiable without DNA. The V gene's germline CDR1 is LNHDA and CDR2 SQIVND (reference sequence). The CDR3 consists of 14 residues. CDR3 region: CASSIDRPADIQYF.

The chain combines TRBV5-1 with TRBJ2-7; checking the TCRdb D call of TRBD1 is not possible without DNA. The germline V gene encodes CDR1 SGHRS and CDR2 YFSETQ. This CDR3 region has 14 residues. CDR3 in amino acids: CASSLTGASYEQYF.

V is TRBV29-1 and J is TRBJ1-4. This CDR3 is 12 amino acids long. Germline-derived CDR1 and CDR2 are SQVTM and ANQGSEA. CDR3 amino acids: CSVLTRGEKLFF.

This chain uses TRBV12-3 or TRBV12-4 with TRBJ2-3. CDR3 length equals 12 residues. This CDR3 reads CASRQGTDTQYF.

J is TRBJ2-2 and V is TRBV7-2; TCRdb calls TRBD1, which cannot be checked without DNA. The CDR3 loop spans 14 amino acids. CDR1 and CDR2 (germline): SGHTA, FQGNSA. The CDR3 region is CASSLQGAVGELFF.

The rearrangement uses TRBV6-6 and TRBJ1-1. The CDR3 length is 14 residues. Germline V lookup: CDR1 MNHNY, CDR2 SVGAGI (reference sequence). The CDR3 sequence: CASSSGEMNTEAFF.

The chain combines TRBV7-9 with TRBJ1-1; without DNA, the TCRdb call of TRBD1 cannot be checked. The CDR3 consists of 15 residues. In germline, CDR1 is SEHNR, CDR2 FQNEAQ (reference sequence). CDR3 residues: CASSLSPGVTTEAFF.

The V gene is TRBV5-1, the J gene TRBJ2-3. Germline CDR1 is SGHRS and CDR2 is YFSETQ. The CDR3 length is 12 residues. The CDR3 here is CASGSRTDTQYF. Complete variable domain (other parts from reference TRBV5-1 and TRBJ2-3): KAGVTQTPRYLIKTRGQQVTLSCSPISGHRSVSWYQQTPGQGLQFLFEYFSETQRNKGNFPGRFSGRQFSNSRSEMNVSTLELGDSALYLCASGSRTDTQYFGPGTRLTVL.

The rearrangement links TRBV20-1 to TRBJ2-1; without DNA, the TCRdb call of TRBD2 cannot be checked. Germline V lookup: CDR1 DFQATT, CDR2 SNEGSKA (reference sequence). The CDR3 totals 15 residues. The CDR3: CSANGKRGGGNEQFF.

The chain links TRBV19 to TRBJ2-7; TCRdb picks TRBD1, but there is no DNA to check that call. Germline CDR1 and CDR2: LNHDA and SQIVND (reference sequence). The CDR3 is 15 residues long. The CDR3 here is CASRSGHSEHYEQYF.

This chain links TRBV7-2 with TRBJ2-1; there is no DNA to check the TCRdb D call of TRBD2. Germline CDR1 SGHTA, CDR2 FQGNSA. CDR3 length: 16 residues. The chain's CDR3 is CASSSSGGDPYNEQFF.

The J gene is TRBJ2-7, the V gene TRBV5-1. Germline-derived CDR1 and CDR2 are SGHRS and YFSETQ. The CDR3 runs to 16 residues. The CDR3 loop reads CASSLSSSTVFYEQYF.

The J gene is TRBJ2-3, the V gene TRBV4-3. Germline V lookup: CDR1 LGHNA, CDR2 YSLEER. This CDR3 is built from 12 residues. CDR3 protein: CASSQEPGTQYF.

This chain connects TRBV19 to TRBJ2-6; absent DNA, TCRdb's TRBD1 call cannot be checked. The CDR3 consists of 14 residues. Germline loops: CDR1 LNHDA, CDR2 SQIVND (reference sequence). The CDR3 here is CASQGVAGANVLTF.

The chain employs TRBV18 and TRBJ2-7; TCRdb indicates TRBD2, and absent DNA this call remains unverified. The CDR3 spans 19 residues. Germline V CDR1 and CDR2: KGHSH, LQKENI. This CDR3 reads CASSHPKGHASGGRYEQYF.